The sequence of this TCR beta chain was determined in a study of blood T cell repertoires in COVID-19. Turning to the study itself: The samples span acute and convalescent COVID-19 from the United States, Italy and Spain.

Germline lookup yields CDR1 LNHDA and CDR2 SQIVND (reference sequence). V lost 3 bases and J 9 bases, leaving 9 bases between the germline ends. CDR3 length: 13 residues. The method was immunoSEQ multiplex PCR; TCRdb's version includes in-frame clones alone and lacks a portion of them. The sample consists of a few hundred thousand clones, around 90% of them appearing once. Those enrolled in Seattle joined during active infection and were followed longitudinally afterward. The origin of this receptor is a man younger than 35 with COVID-19, enrolled during active disease. Input material: peripheral blood. The chain is built from TRBV19 and TRBJ1-6; no firm D call. The CDR3 sequence is CASSMARSSPLHF. The CDR3 DNA sequence: TGTGCCAGTAGTATGGCGAGGAGTTCACCCCTCCACTTT.